Below are 26 T cell receptor beta chains sequenced from a single sample in a study of vaccination and CD4 T cells after COVID-19. As for treatment: roughly 11-day PBMC culture with coronavirus spike peptide pools or control peptides (ViraFEST assay). The antigens for these receptors are not known. An Oncomine TCR Beta short-read assay was used to sequence the DNA from cultured CD4+ T cells. TCRdb ran MiXCR on the PCR reads and lists one entry per CDR3 protein. The table shows about 21,000 distinct CDR3 sequences, with more than 40% occurring only once. The specimen was CD4+ T cells from blood, cultured in vitro, collected before SARS-CoV-2 vaccination. The receptors here all came from a human donor who had recovered from COVID-19.

The rearrangement joins TRBV6-1 to TRBJ2-1; 7 nucleotides align to TRBD1. The germline V gene has CDR1 MNHNS and CDR2 SASEGT. This CDR3 comprises 16 residues. The V gene end was trimmed by 6 bases and the J gene end by 0 bases; junction bases not matched to a gene: 8. Written as DNA, the CDR3 is TGTGCCAGCAGGACCCGGACAGGTAGCTCCTACAATGAGCAGTTCTTC. This encodes CASRTRTGSSYNEQFF.

This clonotype was observed a few times. The V call is TRBV6-2 or TRBV6-3, the J call TRBJ1-6; 8 bases are shared with TRBD1. The CDR3 is 17 amino acids. The V segment lost 7 bases and the J segment 7 bases; nucleotides outside the gene matches: 15. Germline values: CDR1 MNHEY, CDR2 SVGEGT. CDR3 DNA: TGTGCCAGCACCGTGACAGGGGCTCGCGCCTCAAATTCACCCCTCCACTTT. It translates to CASTVTGARASNSPLHF.

The rearrangement uses TRBV7-2 and TRBJ2-7; D unclear. This CDR3 spans 15 amino acids. V was trimmed by 5 bases and J by 2 bases, leaving 16 bases between them. CDR1 is SGHTA, CDR2 FQGNSA, per germline. The CDR3 region is CASSPGGQATYEQYF. In nucleotides, the CDR3 is TGTGCCAGCAGCCCCGGTGGTCAGGCAACCTACGAGCAGTACTTC.

V and J are TRBV20-1 and TRBJ1-6; 9 nucleotides align to TRBD1. Per germline, CDR1 DFQATT and CDR2 SNEGSKA (reference sequence). The CDR3 is 13 residues long. With 5 bases clipped from V and 11 bases from J, the junction kept 7 bases outside the gene matches. CDR3 in DNA: TGCAGTGCTCCGGGACAGGGTTTAACACCCCTCCACTTT. Its protein product is CSAPGQGLTPLHF.

This clonotype came up a few times. The genes are TRBV7-8 and TRBJ2-2, with D possibly being TRBD2 (5 bases). This CDR3 is built from 15 residues. Germline V lookup: CDR1 SGHVS, CDR2 FQNEAQ. Trimming left V 1 base short and J 4 bases short, with 10 bases between. CDR3 in amino acids: CASSLVAGGTGELFF. The CDR3 coding sequence is TGTGCCAGCAGCTTAGTTGCGGGCGGCACCGGGGAGCTGTTTTTT.

J is TRBJ1-1 and V is TRBV5-1; D gene unclear. The germline CDR1 and CDR2 sequences are SGHRS and YFSETQ. The V end was cut by 0 bases, the J end by 5 bases, with 11 bases between. The CDR3 is made up of 14 amino acids. CDR3 residues: CASSLAGWGTEAFF. The CDR3 DNA reads as TGCGCCAGCAGCTTGGCGGGGTGGGGAACTGAAGCTTTCTTT. The whole variable domain, filled in from reference TRBV5-1 and TRBJ1-1, reads KAGVTQTPRYLIKTRGQQVTLSCSPISGHRSVSWYQQTPGQGLQFLFEYFSETQRNKGNFPGRFSGRQFSNSRSEMNVSTLELGDSALYLCASSLAGWGTEAFFGQGTRLTVV.

The table lists this clonotype with a count of one. This sequence joins TRBV7-2 and TRBJ2-1, with TRBD1 as a possible D gene (5 bases). The ends were cut back, 1 base at V and 7 bases at J, with 23 bases in the middle. The CDR3 consists of 18 residues. The germline V gene encodes CDR1 SGHTA and CDR2 FQGNSA. CDR3 protein: CASSLVGYGHPPGNEQFF. CDR3 DNA: TGTGCCAGCAGCTTAGTAGGTTATGGACACCCTCCTGGGAATGAGCAGTTCTTC.

This clonotype occurred a few times. The V call is TRBV27, the J call TRBJ1-5; 7 bases align to TRBD1. The CDR3 is 13 residues long. V lost 6 bases and J lost 6; bases outside the gene matches: 5. CDR1 MNHEY and CDR2 SMNVEV come from the germline V gene (reference sequence). DNA of the CDR3: TGTGCCAGCAGCAGGGGGTTGGGTCAGCCCCAGCATTTT. It encodes CASSRGLGQPQHF.

V gene TRBV7-2 combines with J gene TRBJ1-2; tentatively, D is TRBD1 (6 bases). The CDR3 has 13 residues. Germline V gene data show CDR1 as SGHTA and CDR2 as FQGNSA. V dropped 6 bases and J dropped 8 bases, with 16 bases sitting between them. For the CDR3, the DNA is TGTGCCAGCAGTCCCCAACAGGGCTTCGGCTACACCTTC. Amino acid sequence: CASSPQQGFGYTF.

The chain links TRBV6-4 to TRBJ2-1, with 8 bases aligning to TRBD2. This CDR3 has 15 residues. Germline lookup yields CDR1 MRHNA and CDR2 SNTAGT. With V trimmed by 4 bases and J by 8 bases, 10 bases remained unmatched. CDR3 in DNA: TGTGCCAGCAGTGCGGACGGGGGGGCGGGTTATGAGCAGTTCTTC. Its protein is CASSADGGAGYEQFF.

The rearrangement joins TRBV9 to TRBJ2-7; D possibly corresponds to TRBD2 (5 bases). This CDR3 contains 14 residues. V shed 1 base and J shed 2 bases, with 10 bases lying between them. Per germline, CDR1 SGDLS and CDR2 YYNGEE. The CDR3 protein is CASSVHSEAYEQYF. DNA of the CDR3: TGTGCCAGCAGCGTACATAGCGAGGCCTACGAGCAGTACTTC.

The chain carries TRBV27 and TRBJ1-2; no clear D. V was pared by 2 bases and J by 6 bases, with 16 bases between. The CDR3 sequence is 15 residues long. Looked up from germline, CDR1 is MNHEY and CDR2 is SMNVEV (reference sequence). CDR3 bases: TGTGCCAGCAGTTTACGGCGGGAGAGAGGTCATGGCTACACCTTC. Translation: CASSLRRERGHGYTF.

The rearrangement uses TRBV6-2 or TRBV6-3 and TRBJ2-3, with unresolved D. The V and J ends lost 5 bases and 4 bases respectively, with 13 bases between them. In germline, CDR1 is MNHEY, CDR2 SVGEGT. The CDR3 loop spans 14 amino acids. Written as DNA, the CDR3 is TGTGCCAGCAGTAGCCCCTCGGGCGCAGATACGCAGTATTTT. Its protein product is CASSSPSGADTQYF.

This clonotype was picked up a small number of times. The V gene is TRBV7-9, the J gene TRBJ1-2; no clear D. The CDR3 length is 16 residues. Germline V gives CDR1 SEHNR, CDR2 FQNEAQ (reference sequence). V dropped 4 bases and J dropped 0 bases, with 15 bases sitting between them. CDR3 sequence reads: CASSSTSTQANYGYTF. The CDR3 DNA is TGTGCCAGCAGCTCGACGTCCACACAAGCTAACTATGGCTACACCTTC.

Only one count was recorded for this clonotype. V usage is TRBV29-1 and J usage is TRBJ1-2, with a tentative D call TRBD1 (5 bases). V lost 4 bases and J 4 bases, leaving 10 bases between the germline ends. The CDR3 sequence is 12 residues long. From germline, CDR1 is SQVTM and CDR2 ANQGSEA. The CDR3 DNA reads as TGCAGCGTTGTGGTTCAGGGCTATGGCTACACCTTC. This translates into CSVVVQGYGYTF.

The V call is TRBV28, the J call TRBJ1-2; 7 bases line up with TRBD1. The V and J ends lost 6 bases and 1 base, in that order; junction bases with no gene match: 8. The CDR3 is made up of 15 amino acids. CDR1 and CDR2 (germline): MDHEN, SYDVKM. CDR3 loop: CASSRGTERNYGYTF. The DNA of the CDR3 is TGTGCCAGCAGCCGGGGGACAGAACGTAACTATGGCTACACCTTC.

The rearrangement joins TRBV29-1 to TRBJ1-1, with D hard to call. Per germline, CDR1 SQVTM and CDR2 ANQGSEA. The CDR3 runs 12 residues. V lost 3 bases to trimming and J lost 0 bases, with 5 bases between them. The CDR3, as DNA: TGCAGCGTTGATGTAGTGAACACTGAAGCTTTCTTT. This gives the protein CSVDVVNTEAFF.

The V call is TRBV5-1, the J call TRBJ1-1; perhaps TRBD1 as D (5 bases). The CDR3 covers 18 residues. CDR1 SGHRS and CDR2 YFSETQ come from the germline V gene. Trimming took off 4 bases at V and 4 bases at J, with 26 bases between the two ends. CDR3 region: CASSERIQGRGTGTEAFF. CDR3 coding DNA: TGCGCCAGCAGCGAGAGGATCCAGGGTAGAGGCACGGGCACTGAAGCTTTCTTT.

The gene calls are TRBV6-5 and TRBJ2-7; no definite D call. The CDR3 runs to 11 residues. Trimming took 3 bases from V and 6 from J, leaving 6 bases between them. The germline V gene has CDR1 MNHEY and CDR2 SVGAGI. For the CDR3, the DNA is TGTGCCAGCAGTTATATGGGCGAGCAGTACTTC. It encodes CASSYMGEQYF.

The J gene is TRBJ2-2, the V gene TRBV7-2; 7 bases are a match to TRBD2. Germline V CDR1 and CDR2: SGHTA, FQGNSA. The ends lost 6 bases at V and 4 bases at J; junction bases unmatched: 8. The CDR3 length is 15 residues. The CDR3 protein is CASSRSGTATGELFF. CDR3 sequence (DNA): TGTGCCAGCAGTCGAAGCGGGACCGCCACCGGGGAGCTGTTTTTT. The entire variable domain, with the rest obtained from reference TRBV7-2 and TRBJ2-2, is as follows: GAGVSQSPSNKVTEKGKDVELRCDPISGHTALYWYRQSLGQGLEFLIYFQGNSAPDKSGLPSDRFSAERTGGSVSTLTIQRTQQEDSAVYLCASSRSGTATGELFFGEGSRLTVL.

This rearrangement joins TRBV20-1 to TRBJ2-4; tentative D call: TRBD1 (6 bases). Trimming cost V 1 base and J 3 bases, with 19 bases left between them. CDR1 is DFQATT, CDR2 SNEGSKA, per germline (reference sequence). The CDR3 is made up of 17 amino acids. CDR3 amino acids: CSARAVTGKVGKNIQYF. In DNA, the CDR3 is TGCAGTGCTAGAGCTGTAACAGGGAAAGTAGGCAAAAACATTCAGTACTTC.

This clonotype was counted between two and nine times. The chain links TRBV7-8 to TRBJ2-7; possible D gene TRBD1, 5 bases. Germline lookup yields CDR1 SGHVS and CDR2 FQNEAQ. This CDR3 is 15 amino acids long. The V end was cut by 2 bases, the J end by 6 bases, with 17 bases between. The CDR3 loop is CASSLFVRQGAEQYF. CDR3 nucleotides: TGTGCCAGCAGCTTATTTGTCCGGCAGGGTGCCGAGCAGTACTTC.

This chain links TRBV20-1 with TRBJ1-5; possibly TRBD1 for D (6 bases). Germline V gives CDR1 DFQATT, CDR2 SNEGSKA (reference sequence). This CDR3 spans 14 amino acids. Between the trimmed V and J ends, which lost 5 bases and 0 bases, there was a span of 11 bases. The CDR3 loop reads CSAQGWGSNQPQHF. CDR3 in DNA: TGCAGTGCTCAGGGGTGGGGTAGCAATCAGCCCCAGCATTTT.

This clonotype occurred a few times. The rearrangement joins TRBV20-1 to TRBJ2-5, with D hard to call. V lost 1 base and J lost 0, with 3 bases in between. The CDR3 is made up of 12 amino acids. Germline V gene sequence: CDR1 DFQATT, CDR2 SNEGSKA (reference sequence). The CDR3 here is CSARVYQETQYF. The DNA for the CDR3 is TGCAGTGCTAGAGTGTACCAAGAGACCCAGTACTTC.

This clonotype was found a few times. This chain uses TRBV27 with TRBJ1-1; 9 positions match TRBD1. V gave up 5 bases and J gave up 2 bases; unmatched junction bases: 3. The germline V gene has CDR1 MNHEY and CDR2 SMNVEV (reference sequence). There are 14 residues in the CDR3. Here the CDR3 DNA reads TGTGCCAGCAGTCCGGACAGGGGCAACACTGAAGCTTTCTTT. Amino acids: CASSPDRGNTEAFF.

This clonotype was detected only a few times. The chain links TRBV6-5 to TRBJ2-5; possible D gene TRBD2, 6 bases. Germline CDR1 is MNHEY and CDR2 is SVGAGI. The length of the CDR3 is 14 residues. V lost 4 bases and J lost 5, with 14 bases in between. DNA for the CDR3: TGTGCCAGCAGTTGGGGCGGGGAATCGGAGACCCAGTACTTC. Its protein product is CASSWGGESETQYF.